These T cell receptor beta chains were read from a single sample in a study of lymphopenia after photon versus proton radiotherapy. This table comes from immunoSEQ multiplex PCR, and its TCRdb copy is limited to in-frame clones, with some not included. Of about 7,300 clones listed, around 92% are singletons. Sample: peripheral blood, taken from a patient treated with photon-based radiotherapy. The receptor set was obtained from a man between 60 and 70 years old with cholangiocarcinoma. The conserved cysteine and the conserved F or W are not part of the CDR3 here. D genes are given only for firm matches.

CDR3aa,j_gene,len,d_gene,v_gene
ASSLATSGVNEQF,TRBJ2-1,13,TRBD2,TRBV7-8
ASSFGNTDQPQH,TRBJ1-5,12,NA,TRBV7-9
ASSRDRGSSYEQY,TRBJ2-7,13,TRBD1,TRBV6-5
ASSRQGSYEQY,TRBJ2-7,11,TRBD1,TRBV6-5
ASSLSRDNEQF,TRBJ2-1,11,NA,TRBV7-2
ASRQGRGTYGYT,TRBJ1-2,12,NA,TRBV6-5
ASSLSRRTYEQY,TRBJ2-7,12,NA,TRBV11-2
ASKNQDGNYYGYT,TRBJ1-2,13,NA,TRBV6-5
ASGDRNGYEQY,TRBJ2-7,11,NA,TRBV5-6
ASSASDSGNTIY,TRBJ1-3,12,NA,TRBV6-1
ASMTGELMKNCF,TRBJ1-4,12,NA,TRBV27
ASSFSGATYEQY,TRBJ2-7,12,NA,TRBV13
ASSEARGRWVTDTQY,TRBJ2-3,15,TRBD1,TRBV6-1
ASSAGRSSGNTIY,TRBJ1-3,13,NA,TRBV19
ASSIERVFGDFGSRNTGELF,TRBJ2-2,20,NA,TRBV19
ASSLGSGGSRSYNEQF,TRBJ2-1,16,TRBD2,TRBV5-6
ASSEGWADNEQF,TRBJ2-1,12,NA,TRBV6-1
ASSEVDGYRYNEQF,TRBJ2-1,14,NA,TRBV10-1
ASSQRDRNNQPQH,TRBJ1-5,13,TRBD1,TRBV4-1
ASSWDSLETQY,TRBJ2-5,11,TRBD1,TRBV18
ASRLGTSTDTQY,TRBJ2-3,12,NA,TRBV10-3
ASSLGTGGYYEQY,TRBJ2-7,13,TRBD1,TRBV27
ASSQERTYGYT,TRBJ1-2,11,NA,TRBV14
ASSPAGGPTDTQY,TRBJ2-3,13,TRBD2,TRBV28
ASGGNEQF,TRBJ2-1,8,NA,TRBV7-9
ASSLGQSPSTDTQY,TRBJ2-3,14,NA,TRBV7-6
ASSSVAVLF,TRBJ2-1,9,NA,TRBV28
AISDSSSISYEQY,TRBJ2-7,13,NA,TRBV10-3
ASSQVNRGYGYT,TRBJ1-2,12,TRBD1,TRBV14
ASSHGTSGGALDEQF,TRBJ2-1,15,TRBD2,TRBV11-3
ASSRDSNQPQH,TRBJ1-5,11,NA,TRBV10-1
ASTETWTGRNEQF,TRBJ2-1,13,TRBD1,TRBV27
ATSRRISEYNEQF,TRBJ2-1,13,NA,TRBV15
ASSLSLQTSYNSPLH,TRBJ1-6,15,NA,TRBV27
ARDTGASYNEQF,TRBJ2-1,12,TRBD1,TRBV2
ASRLQGNQPQH,TRBJ1-5,11,TRBD1,TRBV6-5
ASSQDLSTGPNQPQH,TRBJ1-5,15,TRBD1,TRBV4-3
ASSLTAVNTEAF,TRBJ1-1,12,NA,TRBV7-3
ASSQVLNYEQY,TRBJ2-7,11,NA,TRBV4-2
ASSLGHGPYEQY,TRBJ2-7,12,NA,TRBV28
ASNTPTGELF,TRBJ2-2,10,NA,TRBV28